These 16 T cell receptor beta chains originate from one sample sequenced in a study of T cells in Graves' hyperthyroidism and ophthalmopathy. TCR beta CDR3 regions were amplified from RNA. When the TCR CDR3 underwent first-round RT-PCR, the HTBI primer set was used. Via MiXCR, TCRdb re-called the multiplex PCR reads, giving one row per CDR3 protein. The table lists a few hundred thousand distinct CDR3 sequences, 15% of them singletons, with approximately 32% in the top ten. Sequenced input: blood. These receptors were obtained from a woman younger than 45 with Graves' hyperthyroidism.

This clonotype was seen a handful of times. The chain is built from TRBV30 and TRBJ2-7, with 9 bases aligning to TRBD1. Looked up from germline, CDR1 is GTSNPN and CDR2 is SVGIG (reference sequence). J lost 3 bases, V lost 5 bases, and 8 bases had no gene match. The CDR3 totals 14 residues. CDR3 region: CAWYPGQGDYEQYF. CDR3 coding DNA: TGTGCCTGGTATCCGGGACAGGGTGACTACGAGCAGTACTTC.

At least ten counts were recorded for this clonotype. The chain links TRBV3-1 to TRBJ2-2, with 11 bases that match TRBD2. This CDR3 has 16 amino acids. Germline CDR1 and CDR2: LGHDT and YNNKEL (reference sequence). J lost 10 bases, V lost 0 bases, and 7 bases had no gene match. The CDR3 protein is CASSQDSVAGGSELFF. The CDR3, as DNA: TGTGCCAGCAGCCAAGATTCGGTAGCGGGAGGGTCGGAGCTGTTTTTT. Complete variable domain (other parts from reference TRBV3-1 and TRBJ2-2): DTAVSQTPKYLVTQMGNDKSIKCEQNLGHDTMYWYKQDSKKFLKIMFSYNNKELIINETVPNRFSPKSPDKAHLNLHINSLELGDSAVYFCASSQDSVAGGSELFFGEGSRLTVL.

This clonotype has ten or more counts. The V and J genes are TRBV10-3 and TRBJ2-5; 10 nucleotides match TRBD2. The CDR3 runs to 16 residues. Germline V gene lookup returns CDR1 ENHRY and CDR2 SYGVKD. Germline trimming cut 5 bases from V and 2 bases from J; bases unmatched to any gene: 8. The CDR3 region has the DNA TGTGCCATCAGTCCCTTAGCGGGAGGTGGGCAAGAGACCCAGTACTTC. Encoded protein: CAISPLAGGGQETQYF.

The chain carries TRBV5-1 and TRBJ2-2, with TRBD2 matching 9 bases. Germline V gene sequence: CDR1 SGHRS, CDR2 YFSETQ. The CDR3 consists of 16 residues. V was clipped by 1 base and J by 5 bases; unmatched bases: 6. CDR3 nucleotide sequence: TGCGCCAGCAGCTTGTTGTCTAGCGGGACGACCGGGGAGCTGTTTTTT. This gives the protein CASSLLSSGTTGELFF.

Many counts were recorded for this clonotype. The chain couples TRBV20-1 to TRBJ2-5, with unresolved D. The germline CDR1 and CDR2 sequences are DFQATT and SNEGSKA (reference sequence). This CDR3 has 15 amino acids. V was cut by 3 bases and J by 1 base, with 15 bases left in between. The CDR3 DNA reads TGCAGTGCTAGCTACAGTGTGGGGTCCCAAGAGACCCAGTACTTC. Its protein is CSASYSVGSQETQYF.

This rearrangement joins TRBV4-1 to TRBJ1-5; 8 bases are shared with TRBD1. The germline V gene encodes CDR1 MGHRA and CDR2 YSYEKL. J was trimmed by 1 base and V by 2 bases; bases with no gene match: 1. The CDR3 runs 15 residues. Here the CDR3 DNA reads TGCGCCAGCAGCCAACGACAGGGGAGCAATCAGCCCCAGCATTTT. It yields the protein CASSQRQGSNQPQHF.

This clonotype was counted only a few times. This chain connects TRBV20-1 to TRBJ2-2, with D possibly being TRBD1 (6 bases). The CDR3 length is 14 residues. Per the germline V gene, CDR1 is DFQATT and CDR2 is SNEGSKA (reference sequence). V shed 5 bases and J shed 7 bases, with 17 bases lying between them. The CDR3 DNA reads TGCAGTGCTCTCCCAGGACAGACCCTCGGGGAGCTGTTTTTT. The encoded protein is CSALPGQTLGELFF.

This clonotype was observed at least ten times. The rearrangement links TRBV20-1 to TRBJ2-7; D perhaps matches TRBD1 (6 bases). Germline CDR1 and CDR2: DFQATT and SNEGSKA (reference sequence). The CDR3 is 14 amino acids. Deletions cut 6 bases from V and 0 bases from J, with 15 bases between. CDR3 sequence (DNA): TGCAGTGCGGACGGACAGCCGAGCTCCTACGAGCAGTACTTC. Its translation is CSADGQPSSYEQYF.

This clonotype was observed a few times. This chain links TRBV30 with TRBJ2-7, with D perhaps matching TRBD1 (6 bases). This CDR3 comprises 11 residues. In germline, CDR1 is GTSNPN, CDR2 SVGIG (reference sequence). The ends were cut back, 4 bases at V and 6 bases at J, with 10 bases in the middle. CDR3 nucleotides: TGTGCCTGGAATTTAGGGGGCGAGCAGTACTTC. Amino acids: CAWNLGGEQYF.

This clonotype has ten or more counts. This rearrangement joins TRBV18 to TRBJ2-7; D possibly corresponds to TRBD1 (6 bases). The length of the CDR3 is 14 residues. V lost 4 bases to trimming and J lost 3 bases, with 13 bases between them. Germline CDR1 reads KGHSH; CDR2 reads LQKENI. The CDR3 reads CASSRGQTSYEQYF. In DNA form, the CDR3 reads TGTGCCAGCTCACGGGGACAAACCAGCTACGAGCAGTACTTC.

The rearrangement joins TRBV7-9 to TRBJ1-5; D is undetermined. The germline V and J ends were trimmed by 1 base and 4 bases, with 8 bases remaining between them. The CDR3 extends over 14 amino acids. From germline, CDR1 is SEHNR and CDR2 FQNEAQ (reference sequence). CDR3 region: CASSLVPGNQPQHF. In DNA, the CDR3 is TGTGCCAGCAGCTTAGTCCCCGGGAATCAGCCCCAGCATTTT.

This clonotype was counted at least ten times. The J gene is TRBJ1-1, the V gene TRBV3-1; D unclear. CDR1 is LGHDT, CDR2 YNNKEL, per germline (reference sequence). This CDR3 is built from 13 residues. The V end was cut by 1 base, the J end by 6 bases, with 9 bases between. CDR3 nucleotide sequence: TGTGCCAGCAGCCAAGCATCCGGGTCTGAAGCTTTCTTT. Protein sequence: CASSQASGSEAFF.

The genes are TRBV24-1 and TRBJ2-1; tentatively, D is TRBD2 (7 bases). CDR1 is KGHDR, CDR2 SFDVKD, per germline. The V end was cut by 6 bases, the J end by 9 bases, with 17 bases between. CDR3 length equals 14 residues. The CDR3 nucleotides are TGTGCCACCAGTAGACCCAGAGGGGGGGGTGAGCAGTTCTTC. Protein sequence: CATSRPRGGGEQFF.

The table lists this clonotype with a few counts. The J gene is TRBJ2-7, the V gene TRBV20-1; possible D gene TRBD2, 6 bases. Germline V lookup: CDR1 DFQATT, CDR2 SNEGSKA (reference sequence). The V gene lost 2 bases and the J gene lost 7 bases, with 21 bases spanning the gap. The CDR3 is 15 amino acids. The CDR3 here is CSARPEGLPIGEQYF. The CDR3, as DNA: TGCAGTGCTAGACCCGAGGGACTCCCCATCGGTGAGCAGTACTTC.

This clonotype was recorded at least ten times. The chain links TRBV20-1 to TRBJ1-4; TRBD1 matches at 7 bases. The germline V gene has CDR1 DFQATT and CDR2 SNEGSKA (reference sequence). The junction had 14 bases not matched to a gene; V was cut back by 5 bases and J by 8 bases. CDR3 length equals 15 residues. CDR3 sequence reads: CSASSGTGEGEKLFF. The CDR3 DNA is TGCAGTGCTTCCAGCGGAACAGGGGAAGGCGAAAAACTGTTTTTT.

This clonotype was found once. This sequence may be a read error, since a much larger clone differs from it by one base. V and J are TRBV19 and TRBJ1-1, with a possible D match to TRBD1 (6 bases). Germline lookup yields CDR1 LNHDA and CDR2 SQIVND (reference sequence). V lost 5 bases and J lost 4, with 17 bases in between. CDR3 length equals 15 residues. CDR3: CASSGSTGTITEAFF. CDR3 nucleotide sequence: TGTGCCAGTAGTGGATCGACAGGAACGATCACTGAAGCTTTCTTT.